This T cell receptor (beta chain) was sequenced in a study of blood T cell repertoires in COVID-19 (dated by TCRdb to about 2020). About the full investigation: Samples covering the acute and convalescent phases of COVID-19 were provided by collaborators in the United States, Italy and Spain. The prospective study material was composed of cDNA or gDNA derived from T cells, B-cell-depleted T cells, or PBMCs. Where available, HLA class I and class II types were obtained from metadata supplied by the sample provider rather than from assay-based typing. The samples were drawn from the first 160 participants of the ongoing ImmuneRACE study and from some 1,300 subjects provided by 6 global collaborators. Subjects who had been exposed to COVID-19, were actively infected with it, or had recovered from it provided the deeply sampled blood TCRbeta repertoires that made up the dataset. A de-identified subject ID, COVID-19 status, age in years and sex were almost always included in the sample metadata. The repertoires were made available in a free public database intended to serve as a resource for research on the immune response to SARS-CoV-2.

Each collaborating institution followed its own protocols to collect whole blood in K2EDTA tubes. For TCRbeta analysis, collaborators shipped samples in one of three forms: frozen whole blood, isolated PBMCs, or DNA extracted from either of those sample types. Overall study results and their limits: The amount of clinical and demographic metadata varied by source and participant and was provided uncurated.

This clone was picked up one time. The specificity of this receptor is unknown. No clone much larger than this one lies a single base away; base qualities are absent. Reading the germline V gene gives CDR1 ENHRY and CDR2 SYGVKD. The CDR3 contains 12 residues, cysteine and phenylalanine counted. Only the CDR3 portion is preserved as DNA: 36 bases, with reading frame beginning at the first base. V gives up 3 bases and J gives up 7 bases, and the segment between their germline ends measures 7 bases. The immunoSEQ Assay, a bias-controlled multiplex PCR, was used to amplify TCRbeta CDR3 regions from genomic DNA. The original methods were these. Nucleated cell counts per sample were estimated from amplification of reference gene primers within the assay. To quantify the absolute abundance of each unique TCRbeta CDR3 rearrangement, sequence reads were collapsed and filtered. Productive Simpson clonality was computed per sample as the square root of Simpson's diversity index over productive rearrangements. As stored in TCRdb, this immuneACCESS dataset retains in-frame rearrangements with V and J assigned. A fraction of the clones does not appear; measured against another copy, unresolved V genes explain less than half of the discrepancy, and the remainder lacks a known reason. V, J and clone size are those of that table, while D and trimming were read from the DNA. In all, the sample holds about 39,000 clones, and about 82% of those were seen once. Jointly, the top ten make up 8.5% to 10% of the sample.

The TCR originated in a human donor in a cohort sampled during active COVID-19. Specimen: peripheral blood. The receptor chain draws on TRBV10-3 and TRBJ1-5, with the D gene too uncertain to name. The CDR3 is CAISDPGQPQHF. At the DNA level, the sequence is TGTGCCATCAGTGACCCGGGACAGCCCCAGCATTTT.